This TCR beta chain was found in a study of spatial heterogeneity in lung cancer. Time point denoted: sample taken at primary tumor resection. Unsorted whole RNA of tumor, nontumor lung or frozen PBMC was sequenced. 72 TRACERx patients with early, untreated non-small cell lung cancer donated samples. V dropped 4 bases and J dropped 10; count of bases not matched to a gene: 6. Germline V gene data show CDR1 as SGHTA and CDR2 as FQGNSA. The CDR3 spans 14 residues. This clonotype was recorded a few times. This beta chain is off target for a library built for alpha chains, so its abundance means little. TCRdb re-called the 5' RACE reads with MiXCR, one entry per CDR3 protein. The sample shows about 370 distinct CDR3 sequences, about 43% of them seen only once.

The sequences come from PBMCs, collected at surgery. The chain has TRBV7-2 and TRBJ2-1; 11 bases fit TRBD2. The clonotype was recovered from a male donor with early-stage non-small cell lung cancer. DNA of the CDR3: TGTGCCAGCAGCTCCACTAGCGGGGGCAGGGAGCAGTTCTTC. It codes for CASSSTSGGREQFF.